The 5 T cell receptor beta chains given below trace back to one sample, sequenced in a study of blood T cells in healthy people across ages. Together with a sample-barcoded 5' primer, a J-beta primer mix was included in a second PCR lasting roughly 6 to 12 cycles. TCRdb independently ran MiXCR on the 5' RACE reads; one entry per CDR3 protein. Found here are about 970,000 distinct CDR3 sequences, roughly half of them singletons; the top ten hold over 20%. The sequenced material came from blood. The receptors come from an older woman in good health.

The sample holds many counts of this clonotype. The chain joins TRBV7-6 to TRBJ2-3; TRBD1 is a possible D gene (5 bases). The CDR3 covers 15 residues. V gave up 1 base and J gave up 0 bases, with 8 bases separating them. The V gene's germline CDR1 is SGHVS and CDR2 FNYEAQ. The CDR3 here is CASSLDRRSTDTQYF. DNA of the CDR3: TGTGCCAGCAGCTTAGACAGGCGAAGCACAGATACGCAGTATTTT. Filled out from reference TRBV7-6 and TRBJ2-3, the complete variable domain reads GAGVSQSPRYKVTKRGQDVALRCDPISGHVSLYWYRQALGQGPEFLTYFNYEAQQDKSGLPNDRFSAERPEGSISTLTIQRTEQRDSAMYRCASSLDRRSTDTQYFGPGTRLTVL.

In this sample, this clonotype turned up once. The chain links TRBV9 to TRBJ1-4; D unclear. In germline, CDR1 is SGDLS, CDR2 YYNGEE. This CDR3 comprises 11 residues. The V end lost 6 bases, the J end lost 14 bases, and 14 bases lay between the germline ends. The CDR3 DNA reads TGTGCCAGCACCTGCTATAAGAGGCTGTTTTTT. It encodes CASTCYKRLFF.

The V and J genes are TRBV27 and TRBJ1-1, with unresolved D. Germline V lookup: CDR1 MNHEY, CDR2 SMNVEV (reference sequence). There are 12 residues in the CDR3. V lost 7 bases to trimming and J lost 1 base, with 7 bases between them. CDR3 protein: CASKMGNTEAFF. CDR3 nucleotide sequence: TGTGCCAGCAAAATGGGGAACACTGAAGCTTTCTTT.

The table lists this clonotype with many counts. The chain links TRBV4-2 to TRBJ2-1; D is undetermined. Deletions cut 1 base from V and 10 bases from J, with 17 bases between. CDR3 length: 15 amino acids. Germline V gene lookup returns CDR1 LGHNA and CDR2 YNFKEQ. CDR3 loop: CASSQGLFASQEQFF. CDR3 DNA: TGTGCCAGCAGCCAAGGTTTATTCGCCTCTCAGGAGCAGTTCTTC.

This clonotype was detected only a few times. This chain links TRBV7-9 with TRBJ2-7; D may be TRBD1 (5 bases). Germline lookup yields CDR1 SEHNR and CDR2 FQNEAQ (reference sequence). V shed 5 bases and J shed 2 bases, with 10 bases lying between them. The CDR3 totals 13 residues. DNA of the CDR3: TGTGCCAGCAGCCAACAGGTTACCTACGAGCAGTACTTC. Its translation: CASSQQVTYEQYF.